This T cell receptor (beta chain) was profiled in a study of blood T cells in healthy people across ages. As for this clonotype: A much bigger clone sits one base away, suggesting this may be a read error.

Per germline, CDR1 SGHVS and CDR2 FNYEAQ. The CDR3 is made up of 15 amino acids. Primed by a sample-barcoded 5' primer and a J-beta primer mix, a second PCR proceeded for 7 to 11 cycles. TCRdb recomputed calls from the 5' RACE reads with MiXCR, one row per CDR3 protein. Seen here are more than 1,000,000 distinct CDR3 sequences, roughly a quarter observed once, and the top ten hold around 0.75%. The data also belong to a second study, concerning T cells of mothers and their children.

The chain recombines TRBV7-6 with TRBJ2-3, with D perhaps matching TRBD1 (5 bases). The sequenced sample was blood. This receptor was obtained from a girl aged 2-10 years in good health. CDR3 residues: CASNLFSGPPDTQYF. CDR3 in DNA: TGTGCCAGCAACTTATTCTCAGGGCCCCCAGATACGCAGTATTTT.